This TCR beta chain was observed in a study of blood T cell repertoires in COVID-19. Background on the study: Italy, Spain and the United States were the sources of the convalescent and acute COVID-19 samples. PBMCs, B-cell-depleted T cells, or T cells were the source of the cDNA or gDNA that made up the material.

Original data processing: Estimation of nucleated cell counts relied on the amplification of reference gene primers. Sequencing used immunoSEQ multiplex PCR; TCRdb keeps in-frame clones, though not all of them. V, J and clone size were drawn from that table, and D and trimming were deduced from the DNA. In the table there are 300,000 to 450,000 clones, roughly 85% of which are singletons. The sequence came from a woman between 18 and 29 years old with acute or convalescent COVID-19. Sequencing was done on a sample of peripheral blood.

The CDR3 is CASSLAGRGLDTEAFF. The DNA for the CDR3 is TGTGCCAGCAGCTTAGCGGGCAGGGGGCTAGACACTGAAGCTTTCTTT. This rearrangement joins TRBV7-6 to TRBJ1-1; 8 bases agree with TRBD1. V was pared by 0 bases and J by 3 bases, with 6 bases of the junction left unmatched. This CDR3 spans 16 amino acids. From germline, CDR1 is SGHVS and CDR2 FNYEAQ.